This T cell receptor (beta chain) emerged from a study of blood T cell repertoires in COVID-19. Turning to the study itself: Samples representing acute and convalescent COVID-19 were sourced from the United States, Italy and Spain. Nucleic acid was either cDNA or gDNA, and it came from T cells, B-cell-depleted T cells, or PBMCs.

Germline V gives CDR1 SGHRS, CDR2 YFSETQ. The trim removed 4 bases at V and 3 bases at J, leaving 12 bases unmatched. This CDR3 contains 18 residues. Source study methods: The assay estimated nucleated cells by amplifying reference gene primers. TCRdb's table, derived via immunoSEQ multiplex PCR, lists solely in-frame clones and lacks some. V and J calls plus clone size are reproduced from that table; the DNA served to infer D and trimming. The sample carries over 100,000 clones, 75% to 90% recorded once. The chain has TRBV5-1 and TRBJ2-3; 12 bases agree with TRBD2. The source is a man aged 45-60 years with acute or convalescent COVID-19. The sample was peripheral blood. The CDR3 spells CASSVGLAGPGRTDTQYF. The CDR3 DNA reads TGCGCCAGCAGCGTAGGACTAGCGGGACCTGGGCGGACAGATACGCAGTATTTT.